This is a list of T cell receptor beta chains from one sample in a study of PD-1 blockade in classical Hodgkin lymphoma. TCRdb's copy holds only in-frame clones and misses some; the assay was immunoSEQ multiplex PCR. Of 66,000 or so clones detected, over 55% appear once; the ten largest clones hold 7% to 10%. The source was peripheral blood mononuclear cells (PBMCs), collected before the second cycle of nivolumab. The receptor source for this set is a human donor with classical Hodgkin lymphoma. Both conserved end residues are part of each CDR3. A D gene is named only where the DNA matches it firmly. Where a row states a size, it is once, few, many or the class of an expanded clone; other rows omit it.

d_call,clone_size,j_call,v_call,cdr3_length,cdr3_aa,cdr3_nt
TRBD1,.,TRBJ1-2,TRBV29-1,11,CSVRQGGGYTF,TGCAGCGTTCGACAGGGTGGTGGCTACACCTTC
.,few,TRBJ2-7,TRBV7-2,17,CASSLDGPPGAFYEQYF,TGTGCCAGCAGCTTAGACGGGCCGCCAGGGGCCTTCTACGAGCAGTACTTC
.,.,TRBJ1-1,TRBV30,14,CAWSVEDLNTEAFF,TGTGCCTGGAGTGTAGAAGACTTGAACACTGAAGCTTTCTTT
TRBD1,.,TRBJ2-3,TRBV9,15,CASSFGTGIPDTQYF,TGTGCCAGCAGCTTTGGGACAGGGATCCCAGATACGCAGTATTTT
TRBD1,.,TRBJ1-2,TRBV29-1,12,CSGVQGVYGYTF,TGCAGCGGTGTCCAGGGGGTCTATGGCTACACCTTC
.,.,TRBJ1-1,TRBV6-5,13,CASSPSMNTEAFF,TGTGCCAGCAGCCCCAGCATGAACACTGAAGCTTTCTTT
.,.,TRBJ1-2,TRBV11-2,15,CASSLRDKTNYGYTF,TGTGCCAGCAGCTTACGCGACAAAACTAACTATGGCTACACCTTC
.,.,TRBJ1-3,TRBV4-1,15,CASSQEGTSGNTIYF,TGCGCCAGCAGCCAAGAAGGAACCTCTGGAAACACCATATATTTT
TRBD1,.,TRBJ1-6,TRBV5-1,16,CASSLAGTDYNSPLHF,TGCGCCAGCAGCTTGGCGGGGACAGACTATAATTCACCCCTCCACTTT
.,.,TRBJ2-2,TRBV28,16,CASSPLDWGNTGELFF,TGTGCCAGCAGCCCGCTCGATTGGGGGAACACCGGGGAGCTGTTTTTT
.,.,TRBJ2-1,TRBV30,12,CAWRPLSTEQFF,TGTGCCTGGAGACCCCTTAGCACTGAGCAGTTCTTC
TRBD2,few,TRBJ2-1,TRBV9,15,CASSVAGGRFNEQFF,TGTGCCAGCAGCGTAGCTGGCGGGAGGTTCAATGAGCAGTTCTTC
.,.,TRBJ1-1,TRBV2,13,CASSSQENTEAFF,TGTGCCAGCAGCTCCCAGGAGAACACTGAAGCTTTCTTT
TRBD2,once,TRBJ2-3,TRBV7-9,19,CASSFSGGARKVRTDTQYF,TGTGCCAGCAGCTTTAGCGGGGGGGCCCGGAAGGTTCGCACAGATACGCAGTATTTT
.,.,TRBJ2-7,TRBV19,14,CASSPRTDSYEQYF,TGTGCCAGTAGCCCTCGGACTGACTCCTACGAGCAGTACTTC
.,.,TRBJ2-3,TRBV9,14,CASSARLGADTQYF,TGTGCCAGCAGCGCCCGACTAGGGGCAGATACGCAGTATTTT
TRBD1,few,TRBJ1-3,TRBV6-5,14,CASSVTGGGNTIYF,TGTGCCAGCAGTGTGACAGGGGGTGGAAACACCATATATTTT
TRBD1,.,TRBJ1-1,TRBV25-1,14,CASSVGTGDTEAFF,TGTGCCAGCAGTGTAGGGACAGGGGACACTGAAGCTTTCTTT
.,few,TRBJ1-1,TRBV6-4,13,CASSAKERTEAFF,TGTGCCAGCAGTGCGAAGGAAAGGACTGAAGCTTTCTTT
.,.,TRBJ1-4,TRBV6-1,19,CASSEGVAWYIATNEKLFF,TGTGCCAGCAGTGAAGGGGTAGCCTGGTATATCGCAACTAATGAAAAACTGTTTTTT
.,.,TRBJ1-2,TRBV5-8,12,CASSPPGVSYTF,TGTGCCAGCAGCCCCCCGGGAGTAAGCTACACCTTC
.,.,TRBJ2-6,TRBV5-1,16,CASSLAGVSGANVLTF,TGCGCCAGCAGCTTGGCCGGGGTGTCGGGGGCCAACGTCCTGACTTTC
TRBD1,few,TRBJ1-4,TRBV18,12,CASSPPTGKLFF,TGTGCCAGCTCACCACCGACAGGGAAACTGTTTTTT
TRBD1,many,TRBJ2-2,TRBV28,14,CASSSGQGTGELFF,TGTGCCAGCAGTTCGGGACAGGGAACCGGGGAGCTGTTTTTT
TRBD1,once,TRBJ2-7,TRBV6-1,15,CASSAWDRGGHEQYF,TGTGCCAGCAGTGCCTGGGACAGGGGGGGTCACGAGCAGTACTTC
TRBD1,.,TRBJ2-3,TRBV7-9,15,CASSRQGSRTDTQYF,TGTGCCAGCAGCAGACAGGGGTCTCGCACAGATACGCAGTATTTT
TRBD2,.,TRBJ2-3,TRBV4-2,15,CASSQTGGRQDTQYF,TGTGCCAGCAGCCAAACGGGGGGGCGGCAAGATACGCAGTATTTT
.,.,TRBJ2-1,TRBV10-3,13,CATSIRGANEQFF,TGTGCCACCAGCATAAGGGGGGCGAATGAGCAGTTCTTC
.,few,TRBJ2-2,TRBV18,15,CASSPRRGDTGELFF,TGTGCCAGCTCACCTCGCAGGGGGGACACCGGGGAGCTGTTTTTT
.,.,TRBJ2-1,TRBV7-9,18,CASSLGGPFRLERNEQFF,TGTGCCAGCAGCTTAGGGGGGCCCTTTAGACTTGAGAGAAATGAGCAGTTCTTC
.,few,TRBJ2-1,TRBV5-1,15,CASSLAGWTYNEQFF,TGCGCCAGCAGCTTGGCAGGGTGGACCTACAATGAGCAGTTCTTC
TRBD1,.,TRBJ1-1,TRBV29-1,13,CSTYRGQNTEAFF,TGCAGCACGTACAGGGGGCAGAACACTGAAGCTTTCTTT
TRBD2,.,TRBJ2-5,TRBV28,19,CASSSLDPYSGSIEETQYF,TGTGCCAGCAGCTCCCTTGACCCTTATAGCGGGAGCATTGAAGAGACCCAGTACTTC
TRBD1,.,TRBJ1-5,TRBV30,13,CAWSKGAGQPQHF,TGTGCCTGGAGTAAGGGGGCCGGTCAGCCCCAGCATTTT
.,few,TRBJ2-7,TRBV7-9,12,CASSHASYEQYF,TGTGCCAGCAGCCACGCCTCCTACGAGCAGTACTTC
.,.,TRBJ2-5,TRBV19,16,CASSAGGVPLGETQYF,TGTGCCAGTAGTGCTGGGGGTGTCCCCCTTGGGGAGACCCAGTACTTC
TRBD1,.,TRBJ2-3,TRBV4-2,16,CASSPPRGHGGDTQYF,TGTGCCAGCAGCCCGCCCAGGGGGCACGGCGGAGATACGCAGTATTTT
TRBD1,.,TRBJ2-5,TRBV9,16,CASSSHPRQGLETQYF,TGTGCCAGCAGCTCTCACCCGCGACAGGGCCTAGAGACCCAGTACTTC
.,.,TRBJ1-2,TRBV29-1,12,CSVDRQNYGYTF,TGCAGCGTTGATCGACAAAACTATGGCTACACCTTC
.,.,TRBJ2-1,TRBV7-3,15,CASSSTGTQYNEQFF,TGTGCCAGCAGCTCCACAGGGACCCAATACAATGAGCAGTTCTTC
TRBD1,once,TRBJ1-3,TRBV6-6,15,CASTAGGTGRNTIYF,TGTGCCAGCACCGCCGGGGGGACAGGGCGAAACACCATATATTTT
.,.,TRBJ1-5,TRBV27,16,CASSFGSKGNNQPQHF,TGTGCCAGCAGTTTCGGCAGTAAGGGCAATAATCAGCCCCAGCATTTT
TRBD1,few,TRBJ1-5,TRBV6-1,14,CASSEYRGQRPQHF,TGTGCCAGCAGTGAATACAGGGGGCAACGGCCCCAGCATTTT
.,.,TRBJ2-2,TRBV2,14,CASSEHRQPGELFF,TGTGCCAGCAGTGAACACAGGCAACCCGGGGAGCTGTTTTTT